This T cell receptor (beta chain) was profiled in a study of shared clonotypes between healthy human individuals. Some clones are missing from TCRdb's copy, which holds only in-frame ones; the method was immunoSEQ multiplex PCR. This sample has roughly 2 million clones, with approximately 94% found just once. Naive CD8 cells lacked CD45RO and underwent positive selection for CCR7, leaving out terminally differentiated effector memory CD45RA+ cells. The TCR comes from a young man in good health. The sequenced material came from naive CD8+ T cells sorted from blood.

This CDR3 is CASSAGTGYGYTF. The CDR3 DNA follows: TGCGCCAGCAGTGCAGGGACGGGGTATGGCTACACCTTC. The genes are TRBV10-2 and TRBJ1-2, with D possibly matching TRBD1 (5 bases). V lost 4 bases and J 5 bases, leaving 11 bases between the germline ends. Germline CDR1 is WSHSY and CDR2 is SAAADI. This CDR3 is built from 13 residues.